Included here is one T cell receptor (beta chain) sequence, with context. The antigen remains undetermined. The sample belongs to a study of T cells in Graves' hyperthyroidism and ophthalmopathy. Findings and caveats of the study: Blood also carried most thyroid clonotypes expanded above 0.001.

It was RNA transcripts that yielded the amplified TCR beta CDR3 regions. Researchers ran a first-round RT-PCR on the TCR CDR3 using the HTBI primer set. From the multiplex PCR reads, TCRdb called clonotypes with MiXCR, one entry per CDR3 protein. The sample includes more than 300,000 distinct CDR3 sequences, more than 14% of them seen just once. At least 3 on the Clinical Activity Score was recorded for ophthalmopathy patients, who also had NOSPECS grade at least 4 and duration under 3 months. Uncontrolled infection, other autoimmune disease, pregnancy or lactation excluded patients. Germline loops: CDR1 SGHTS, CDR2 YDEGEE. Between the trimmed V and J ends, which lost 0 bases and 2 bases, there was a span of 9 bases. The CDR3 is 14 amino acids.

J is TRBJ2-7 and V is TRBV5-8; D gene uncertain. The sample consisted of blood. This clonotype was obtained from a woman in her twenties or thirties with Graves' ophthalmopathy. CDR3 nucleotide sequence: TGTGCCAGCAGCTTGGCGAGGCCCCCCTACGAGCAGTACTTC. Encoded protein: CASSLARPPYEQYF. The whole variable domain, remainder taken from reference TRBV5-8 and TRBJ2-7, is EAGVTQSPTHLIKTRGQQATLRCSPISGHTSVYWYQQALGLGLQFLLWYDEGEERNRGNFPPRFSGRQFPNYSSELNVNALELEDSALYLCASSLARPPYEQYFGPGTRLTVT.